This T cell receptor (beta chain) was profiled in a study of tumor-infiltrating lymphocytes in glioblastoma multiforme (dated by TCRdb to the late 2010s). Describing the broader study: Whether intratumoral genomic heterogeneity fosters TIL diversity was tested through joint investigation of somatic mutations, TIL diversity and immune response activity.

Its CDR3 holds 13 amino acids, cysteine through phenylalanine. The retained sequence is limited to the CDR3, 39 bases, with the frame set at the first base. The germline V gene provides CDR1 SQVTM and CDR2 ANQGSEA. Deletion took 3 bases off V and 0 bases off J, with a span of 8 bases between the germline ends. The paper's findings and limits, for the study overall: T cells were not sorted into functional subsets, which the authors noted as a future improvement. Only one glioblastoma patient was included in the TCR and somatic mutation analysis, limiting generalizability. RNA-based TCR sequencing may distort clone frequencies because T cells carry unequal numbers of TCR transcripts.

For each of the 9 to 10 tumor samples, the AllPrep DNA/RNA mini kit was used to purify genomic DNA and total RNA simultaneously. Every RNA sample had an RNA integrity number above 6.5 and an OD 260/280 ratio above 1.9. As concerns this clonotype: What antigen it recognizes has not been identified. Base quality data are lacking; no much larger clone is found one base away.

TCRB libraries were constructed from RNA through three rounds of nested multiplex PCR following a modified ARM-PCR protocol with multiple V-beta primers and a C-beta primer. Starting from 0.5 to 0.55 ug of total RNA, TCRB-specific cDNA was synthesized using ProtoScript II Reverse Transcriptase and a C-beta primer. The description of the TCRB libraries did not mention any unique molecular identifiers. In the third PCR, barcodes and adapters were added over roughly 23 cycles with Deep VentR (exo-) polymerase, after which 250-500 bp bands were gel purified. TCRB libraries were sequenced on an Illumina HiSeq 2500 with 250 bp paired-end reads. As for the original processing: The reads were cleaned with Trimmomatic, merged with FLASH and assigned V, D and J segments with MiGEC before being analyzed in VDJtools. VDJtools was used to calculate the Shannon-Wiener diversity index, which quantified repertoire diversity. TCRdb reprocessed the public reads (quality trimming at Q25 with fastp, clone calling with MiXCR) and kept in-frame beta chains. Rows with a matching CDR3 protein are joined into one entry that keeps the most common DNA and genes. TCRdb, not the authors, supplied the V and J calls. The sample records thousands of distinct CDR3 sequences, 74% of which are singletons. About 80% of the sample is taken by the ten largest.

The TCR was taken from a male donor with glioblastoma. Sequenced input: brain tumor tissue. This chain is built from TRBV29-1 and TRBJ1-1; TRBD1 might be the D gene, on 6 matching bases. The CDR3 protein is CSVERGVNTEAFF. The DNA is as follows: TGCAGCGTTGAGAGGGGGGTGAACACTGAAGCTTTCTTT.